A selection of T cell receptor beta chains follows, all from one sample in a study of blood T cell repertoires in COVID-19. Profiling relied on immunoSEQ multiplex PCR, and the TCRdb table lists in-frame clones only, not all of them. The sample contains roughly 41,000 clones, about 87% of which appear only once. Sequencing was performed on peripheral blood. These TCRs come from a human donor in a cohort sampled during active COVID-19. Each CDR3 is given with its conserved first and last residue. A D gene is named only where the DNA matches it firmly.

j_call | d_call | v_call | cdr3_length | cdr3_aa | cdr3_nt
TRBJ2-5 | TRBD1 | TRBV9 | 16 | CASSLGQGETQETQYF | TGTGCCAGCAGCTTAGGACAGGGTGAAACCCAAGAGACCCAGTACTTC
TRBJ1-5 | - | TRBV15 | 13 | CATSRGFGQPQHF | TGTGCCACCAGCAGAGGGTTTGGCCAGCCCCAGCATTTT
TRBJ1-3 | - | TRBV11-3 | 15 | CASSLGVNSGNTIYF | TGTGCCAGCAGCTTGGGAGTGAACTCTGGAAACACCATATATTTT
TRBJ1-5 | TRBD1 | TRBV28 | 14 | CASRRGGPGKPQHF | TGTGCCAGCAGGCGAGGGGGCCCGGGGAAGCCCCAGCATTTT
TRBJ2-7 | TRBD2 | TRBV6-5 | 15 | CASRMGGAGGHEQYF | TGTGCCAGCAGAATGGGGGGGGCGGGAGGCCACGAGCAGTACTTC
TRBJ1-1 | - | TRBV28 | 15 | CASSQGRGRATEAFF | TGTGCCAGCAGTCAAGGTCGGGGTAGGGCCACTGAAGCTTTCTTT
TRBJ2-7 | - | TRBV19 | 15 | CASSTTLTSTYEQYF | TGTGCCAGTAGTACCACACTGACATCTACCTACGAGCAGTACTTC
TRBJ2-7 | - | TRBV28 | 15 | CASSSLQGDLYEQYF | TGTGCCAGCAGCTCGCTACAGGGAGATCTCTACGAGCAGTACTTC
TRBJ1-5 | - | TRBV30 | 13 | CAWSTGGGQPQHF | TGTGCCTGGAGCACGGGGGGTGGACAGCCCCAGCATTTT
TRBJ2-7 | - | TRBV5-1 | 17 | CASSLWSSGQGGFEQYF | TGCGCCAGCAGCTTGTGGTCTAGCGGGCAGGGGGGCTTCGAGCAGTACTTC
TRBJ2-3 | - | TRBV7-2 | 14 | CASSPRFSPDTQYF | TGTGCCAGCAGCCCCCGATTCAGTCCAGATACGCAGTATTTT
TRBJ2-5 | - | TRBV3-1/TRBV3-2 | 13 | CASSQVEGETQYF | TGTGCCAGCAGCCAAGTCGAGGGAGAGACCCAGTACTTC
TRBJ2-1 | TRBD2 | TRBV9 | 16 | CASSGGTSGSYNEQFF | TGTGCCAGCAGCGGAGGGACTAGCGGGAGTTACAATGAGCAGTTCTTC
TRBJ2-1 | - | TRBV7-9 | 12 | CASRQDGGEQFF | TGTGCCAGCAGACAGGACGGTGGAGAGCAGTTCTTC
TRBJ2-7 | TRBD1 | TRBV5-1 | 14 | CASSFGTGSYEQYF | TGCGCCAGCAGCTTCGGGACAGGGTCCTACGAGCAGTACTTC
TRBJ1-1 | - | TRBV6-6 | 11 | CASSSDSKAFF | TGTGCCAGCAGCTCAGACTCCAAAGCTTTCTTT
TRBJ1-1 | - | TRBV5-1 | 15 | CASSAGPVSNTEAFF | TGCGCCAGCAGCGCGGGACCGGTTTCGAACACTGAAGCTTTCTTT
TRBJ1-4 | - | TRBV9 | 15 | CASSPTGFSNEKLFF | TGTGCCAGCAGCCCTACAGGGTTCTCTAATGAAAAACTGTTTTTT
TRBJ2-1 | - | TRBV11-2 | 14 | CASSLVGGYNEQFF | TGTGCCAGCAGCTTAGTCGGGGGCTACAATGAGCAGTTCTTC
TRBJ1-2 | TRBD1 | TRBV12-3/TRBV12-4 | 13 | CASRPNRGDGYTF | TGTGCCAGCAGACCTAACAGGGGGGACGGCTACACCTTC
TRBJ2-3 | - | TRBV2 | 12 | CASTRLTDTQYF | TGTGCCAGCACTCGTCTCACAGATACGCAGTATTTT
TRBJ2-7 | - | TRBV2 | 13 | CASSEREGYEQYF | TGTGCCAGCAGTGAACGAGAGGGCTACGAGCAGTACTTC
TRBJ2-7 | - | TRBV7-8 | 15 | CASSPEAQKTYEQYF | TGTGCCAGCAGCCCAGAAGCACAGAAGACCTACGAGCAGTACTTC
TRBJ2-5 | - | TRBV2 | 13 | CASSERSVETQYF | TGTGCCAGCAGTGAACGTAGCGTAGAGACCCAGTACTTC
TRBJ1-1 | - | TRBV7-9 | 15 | CASSPPGRVPVQAFF | TGTGCCAGCAGCCCACCTGGGAGGGTGCCGGTTCAAGCTTTCTTT
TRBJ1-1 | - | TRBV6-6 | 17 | CASSLPTPGLTNTEAFF | TGTGCCAGCAGTCTACCCACCCCTGGACTGACGAACACTGAAGCTTTCTTT
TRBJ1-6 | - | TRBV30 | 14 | CAWSARTPSRPLHF | TGTGCCTGGAGTGCCCGGACACCGTCCCGTCCCCTCCACTTT
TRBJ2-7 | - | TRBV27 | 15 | CASTAKRRGHYEQYF | TGTGCCAGCACCGCCAAACGCCGAGGCCACTACGAGCAGTACTTC
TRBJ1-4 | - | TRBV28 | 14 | CASRGGITNEKLFF | TGTGCCAGCAGGGGGGGGATAACTAATGAAAAACTGTTTTTT